The 2 T cell receptor beta chains below all came from one sample that was sequenced in a study of CD8+ T cells in alopecia areata (dated by TCRdb to 2016 to 2019). Receptors were amplified or captured by the immunoSEQ multiplex PCR assay. RNA was extracted from all samples and reverse transcribed into cDNA as template for TCR sequencing. This is the immuneACCESS table as TCRdb keeps it, with only in-frame sequences that have V and J called. A part of the clones is gone; compared with another copy, unresolved V genes explain less than half, and the rest is unexplained. For this sample the table reports 250,000 or so clones, with no clone seen just once. 1.2% of the sample is taken by the ten largest. Cells from pooled mouse cutaneous lymph nodes were stained for CD4, CD8alpha, NKG2D, NKG2ACE and other markers and then sorted on a BD Influx. Source material: CD4+ T cells sorted from a lymph node. All receptors derive from a C3H/HeJ mouse with alopecia areata. Mice belonging to this strain carry MHC haplotype H2-k.

This clone was recorded a few times. Genes and germline come from the mouse. The CDR3 is cut off 4 residues early in the read; its end comes from the germline J gene. The gene calls are TRBV19 and TRBJ1-1; 7 bases fit TRBD1. V dropped 6 bases and J dropped 0; count of bases not matched to a gene: 5. The CDR3 spans 14 residues. The V gene's germline CDR1 is FNHDT and CDR2 SITEND (reference sequence). CDR3 DNA, as far as it was read: TGTGCCAGCAAGGGGCAGGGGGCAAACACA. It specifies CASKGQGANT. The complete CDR3 reads CASKGQGANTEVFF.

This clone was detected a few times. Mouse gene names and germline throughout. The read halts 4 residues ahead of the CDR3 end, with the missing end drawn from the germline J gene. J is TRBJ2-5 and V is TRBV1, with 8 bases that match TRBD1. Germline V gene lookup returns CDR1 NSQYPW and CDR2 LRSPGD (reference sequence). CDR3 length equals 16 residues. With 3 bases clipped from V and 0 bases from J, the junction kept 5 bases outside the gene matches. Here the CDR3 reads CTCSARQGANQDTQYF. Incomplete CDR3 DNA: TGCACCTGCAGTGCGAGGCAGGGGGCTAACCAAGAC.